This T cell receptor beta chain appears in the sequencing data of a study of blood T cell repertoires in COVID-19. Study as a whole: Samples representing acute and convalescent COVID-19 were sourced from the United States, Italy and Spain. From T cells, B-cell-depleted T cells, or PBMCs came the material, which was cDNA or gDNA.

The germline gives CDR1 LNHDA, CDR2 SQIVND (reference sequence). The CDR3 consists of 16 residues. With 6 bases clipped from V and 2 bases from J, the junction kept 6 bases outside the gene matches. Per the original methods: Amplification of reference gene primers was used by the study to estimate nucleated cell counts. TCRdb's table, derived via immunoSEQ multiplex PCR, lists solely in-frame clones and lacks some. The V and J calls and clone size come from that table; D and trimming were worked out from the DNA. The sample lists 290,000 or so clones; more than 85% were seen once. The V call is TRBV19, the J call TRBJ1-5; 11 nucleotides align to TRBD1. This TCR was recovered from a woman in her 30s with COVID-19, enrolled during active disease. The sequenced sample was peripheral blood. The CDR3 coding sequence is TGTGCCAGTAGAGGACAGGGGGCGGGAGGCAATCAGCCCCAGCATTTT. Amino acids: CASRGQGAGGNQPQHF.